The 21 T cell receptor beta chains in this list originate from one sample, sequenced in a study of Graves' ophthalmopathy and Graves' hyperthyroidism. RNA transcripts provided the template for amplifying TCR beta CDR3 regions. The first-round RT-PCR employed HTBI primers together with the Qiagen OneStep RT-PCR kit. A multiplex PCR was then performed as the second round. TCRdb fed the multiplex PCR reads into MiXCR, producing one record per CDR3 protein. The data hold under 800,000 distinct CDR3 sequences, with 22% observed a single time. Sequencing input: peripheral blood. Receptor source: a woman aged 18 to 35 with stable Graves' hyperthyroidism. Some clones in this sample may be carry-over from other donors' samples.

Many counts were recorded for this clonotype. V gene TRBV7-3 combines with J gene TRBJ2-2; D is uncertain. This CDR3 region has 16 residues. Germline V gene lookup returns CDR1 SGHTA and CDR2 FQGTGA. V was trimmed by 2 bases and J by 2 bases, leaving 12 bases between them. The CDR3: CASSLSVLANTGELFF. CDR3 DNA sequence: TGTGCCAGCAGCTTATCGGTGTTAGCTAACACCGGGGAGCTGTTTTTT.

In its sample, this clonotype was seen many times. The chain combines TRBV12-3 or TRBV12-4 with TRBJ1-5; the match to TRBD1 covers 8 bases. V lost 5 bases and J lost 0; bases outside the gene matches: 6. The CDR3 is made up of 16 amino acids. Here the CDR3 reads CASSGQGAGSNQPQHF. For the CDR3, the DNA is TGTGCCAGCAGTGGTCAGGGGGCCGGTAGCAATCAGCCCCAGCATTTT.

This clonotype showed up many times. This chain connects TRBV15 to TRBJ1-1, with no clear D. Trimming stripped 1 base from V and 1 base from J, with 4 bases between. Per the germline V gene, CDR1 is LNHNV and CDR2 is YYDKDF (reference sequence). The CDR3 consists of 13 residues. The CDR3 nucleotides are TGTGCCACCAGCAGAGTGGGGAACACTGAAGCTTTCTTT. It codes for CATSRVGNTEAFF.

Here the CDR3 reads CASSLPNDGRKGAFF. The CDR3 DNA reads TGTGCCAGCAGCTTACCAAATGACGGTCGAAAGGGAGCTTTCTTT. This rearrangement joins TRBV7-9 to TRBJ1-1; D remains unclear. Germline V gene data show CDR1 as SEHNR and CDR2 as FQNEAQ (reference sequence). V dropped 2 bases and J dropped 10 bases, with 20 bases sitting between them. The CDR3 spans 15 residues.

J is TRBJ2-2 and V is TRBV6-1, with D tentatively TRBD1 (5 bases). The ends were cut back, 4 bases at V and 1 base at J, with 13 bases in the middle. Looked up from germline, CDR1 is MNHNS and CDR2 is SASEGT. The CDR3 has 16 residues. The CDR3 coding sequence is TGTGCCAGCAGTGCCCTGGGGCCCGAGAACACCGGGGAGCTGTTTTTT. Its translation is CASSALGPENTGELFF.

CDR3 sequence reads: CSARITGQANQPQHF. CDR3 DNA sequence: TGCAGTGCTAGAATAACCGGACAGGCCAATCAGCCCCAGCATTTT. This rearrangement joins TRBV20-1 to TRBJ1-5; 7 positions match TRBD1. The CDR3 covers 15 residues. Germline CDR1 reads DFQATT; CDR2 reads SNEGSKA (reference sequence). The junction had 7 bases not matched to a gene; V was cut back by 2 bases and J by 3 bases.

This clonotype appeared a few times. This chain connects TRBV29-1 to TRBJ2-5; 9 bases align to TRBD1. Losses at the gene ends were 7 bases for V and 5 bases for J; bases not matched to a gene: 11. The CDR3 spans 14 residues. Germline loops: CDR1 SQVTM, CDR2 ANQGSEA. The CDR3 DNA reads TGCAGCGCCGACAGGACAGGGGCGGGGGAGACCCAGTACTTC. Its protein is CSADRTGAGETQYF.

This clonotype was seen at least ten times. The rearrangement uses TRBV11-2 and TRBJ1-2; D might be TRBD1 (5 bases). CDR1 SGHAT and CDR2 FQNNGV come from the germline V gene. The length of the CDR3 is 14 residues. Deletions cut 7 bases from V and 7 bases from J, with 19 bases between. CDR3 sequence (DNA): TGTGCCAGCACCATCCTAGACACGGGGCTTGGCTACACCTTC. This translates into CASTILDTGLGYTF.

The rearrangement uses TRBV19 and TRBJ1-5, with 7 bases lining up with TRBD1. The germline CDR1 and CDR2 sequences are LNHDA and SQIVND (reference sequence). V lost 5 bases to trimming and J lost 3 bases; unmatched junction nucleotides: 7. The CDR3 runs to 15 residues. CDR3 DNA sequence: TGTGCCAGTAGTCTACAGGGGAGGAACAATCAGCCCCAGCATTTT. Translation: CASSLQGRNNQPQHF.

This clonotype occurred many times. This chain connects TRBV7-2 to TRBJ2-5; the match to TRBD2 covers 10 bases. CDR3 length equals 14 residues. V was pared by 0 bases and J by 8 bases, with 3 bases of the junction left unmatched. In germline, CDR1 is SGHTA, CDR2 FQGNSA. The CDR3 nucleotides read TGTGCCAGCAGCTTAGCACTAGCGGGGATAACCCAGTACTTC. Protein sequence: CASSLALAGITQYF.

There are many counts of this clonotype. This sequence joins TRBV6-5 and TRBJ1-3; D possibly corresponds to TRBD1 (5 bases). Per the germline V gene, CDR1 is MNHEY and CDR2 is SVGAGI. V was pared by 7 bases and J by 0 bases, with 7 bases between. The CDR3 runs to 13 residues. CDR3 residues: CASIGHSGNTIYF. As DNA, the CDR3 is TGTGCCAGCATCGGACACTCTGGAAACACCATATATTTT.

This clonotype was observed many times. The chain employs TRBV10-3 and TRBJ2-7; D call uncertain. The V gene lost 0 bases and the J gene lost 5 bases, with 8 bases spanning the gap. This CDR3 contains 13 residues. Germline values: CDR1 ENHRY, CDR2 SYGVKD. DNA of the CDR3: TGTGCCATCAGTGAGTCGTCGGGTCACGAGCAGTACTTC. The encoded protein is CAISESSGHEQYF.

This clonotype occurred many times. The V and J genes are TRBV7-9 and TRBJ1-1; no clear D. The V gene's germline CDR1 is SEHNR and CDR2 FQNEAQ (reference sequence). V gave up 6 bases and J gave up 1 base, with 9 bases separating them. The CDR3 is made up of 13 amino acids. The CDR3 DNA reads as TGTGCCAGCAGTCAAATGTGGAACACTGAAGCTTTCTTT. It specifies CASSQMWNTEAFF. The full variable domain, its missing parts supplied by reference TRBV7-9 and TRBJ1-1, is DTGVSQNPRHKITKRGQNVTFRCDPISEHNRLYWYRQTLGQGPEFLTYFQNEAQLEKSRLLSDRFSAERPKGSFSTLEIQRTEQGDSAMYLCASSQMWNTEAFFGQGTRLTVV.

This clonotype was seen repeatedly, ten times or more. V usage is TRBV5-5 and J usage is TRBJ2-5; maybe TRBD2 (6 bases). V dropped 3 bases and J dropped 5 bases, with 20 bases sitting between them. The CDR3 is made up of 16 amino acids. Germline CDR1 SGHKS, CDR2 YYEKEE (reference sequence). CDR3 nucleotides: TGTGCCAGCAGCTGGTGGGGGACTGGTGTTGGCGAGACCCAGTACTTC. It codes for CASSWWGTGVGETQYF. Filled out from reference TRBV5-5 and TRBJ2-5, the complete variable domain reads DAGVTQSPTHLIKTRGQQVTLRCSPISGHKSVSWYQQVLGQGPQFIFQYYEKEERGRGNFPDRFSARQFPNYSSELNVNALLLGDSALYLCASSWWGTGVGETQYFGPGTRLLVL.

This clonotype has a count of ten or more. CDR3 residues: CASSSTGHGSPLHF. In DNA form, the CDR3 reads TGTGCCAGCAGTTCAACAGGCCACGGTTCACCCCTCCACTTT. The rearrangement joins TRBV27 to TRBJ1-6; tentatively, D is TRBD1 (5 bases). Germline CDR1 MNHEY, CDR2 SMNVEV (reference sequence). Trimming shortened V by 4 bases and J by 9 bases, and 13 bases separated the two germline ends. CDR3 size: 14 residues.

This clonotype was seen a single time. The rearrangement joins TRBV4-1 to TRBJ2-7; 10 bases match TRBD2. Germline lookup yields CDR1 MGHRA and CDR2 YSYEKL. The CDR3 extends over 15 amino acids. J was trimmed by 4 bases and V by 4 bases; bases with no gene match: 7. In nucleotides, the CDR3 is TGCGCCAGCAGCCTTCTTCCTAGCGGGAGTTACGAGCAGTACTTC. Protein sequence: CASSLLPSGSYEQYF.

This clonotype has a count of ten or more. This chain joins TRBV10-2 and TRBJ2-7, with D possibly being TRBD2 (6 bases). Germline-derived CDR1 and CDR2 are WSHSY and SAAADI. The ends were cut back, 0 bases at V and 2 bases at J, with 11 bases in the middle. The CDR3 extends over 15 amino acids. CDR3 loop: CASSESWDSTYEQYF. The CDR3 DNA is TGCGCCAGCAGTGAGTCGTGGGACTCCACCTACGAGCAGTACTTC.

This clonotype was seen many times. The chain joins TRBV20-1 to TRBJ2-2; TRBD1 aligns across 7 bases. The CDR3 sequence is 14 residues long. The germline gives CDR1 DFQATT, CDR2 SNEGSKA (reference sequence). Losses at the gene ends were 5 bases for V and 2 bases for J; bases not matched to a gene: 5. The CDR3 protein is CSASGTANTGELFF. CDR3 coding DNA: TGCAGTGCTTCCGGGACAGCAAACACCGGGGAGCTGTTTTTT.

This clonotype occurred many times. This chain joins TRBV19 and TRBJ1-2; D is unresolved. Trimming left V 7 bases short and J 0 bases short, with 15 bases between. This CDR3 region has 15 residues. Germline assignment: CDR1 LNHDA and CDR2 SQIVND (reference sequence). Here the CDR3 DNA reads TGTGCCAGTATACAAGGAGCTGCGACTAACTATGGCTACACCTTC. Its protein is CASIQGAATNYGYTF.

This clonotype has a count of ten or more. This chain connects TRBV7-2 to TRBJ2-7; the match to TRBD2 covers 8 bases. The germline gives CDR1 SGHTA, CDR2 FQGNSA. J gave up 2 bases and V 1 base, and 4 bases lay outside the gene matches. The CDR3 runs 15 residues. In DNA, the CDR3 is TGTGCCAGCAGCTTAGGAATACTAGCGGCCTACGAGCAGTACTTC. It codes for CASSLGILAAYEQYF.

Turning to this clonotype: A much bigger clone sits one base away, suggesting this may be a read error. The chain links TRBV20-1 to TRBJ2-7; 10 bases map to TRBD2. CDR1 and CDR2 (germline): DFQATT, SNEGSKA (reference sequence). This CDR3 is 13 amino acids long. V shed 7 bases, J shed 3 bases, and the junction held 6 bases outside the gene matches. CDR3 region: CSVGTSAIYEQYF. CDR3 nucleotide sequence: TGCAGTGTTGGGACTAGCGCAATCTACGAGCAGTACTTC.